This record looks at one T cell receptor beta chain sequence and its context. Its antigen is not identified. Primers for the PCR totalled 60 Vbeta and 13 Jbeta. This table comes from immunoSEQ multiplex PCR, and its TCRdb copy is limited to in-frame clones, with some not included. The listing records some 75,000 clones. Regarding donors, all were healthy bone marrow donors. The data were obtained in a study of cytomegalovirus exposure and HLA in healthy donors. Overall study findings and caveats: Many donors shared some public TCRs, even though most TCR sequences were rare. Later on, an analysis tied around 17,000 TCR beta sequences to HLA alleles at 0.05 false discovery rate. Published work reported that the classifier diagnosed cytomegalovirus status with high specificity and sensitivity.

Germline V gene lookup returns CDR1 SGHTA and CDR2 FQGNSA. Trimming removed 5 bases from V and 7 bases from J; junction bases left unmatched: 4. This CDR3 has 13 amino acids. Sequenced material: PBMCs. The V and J genes are TRBV7-2 and TRBJ2-7, with TRBD1 matching 11 bases. The source is a man between 40 and 49 years old in good health and CMV-seronegative. The CDR3 spells CASSPDRGREQYF. Written as DNA, the CDR3 is TGTGCCAGCAGCCCGGACAGGGGGCGGGAGCAGTACTTC.